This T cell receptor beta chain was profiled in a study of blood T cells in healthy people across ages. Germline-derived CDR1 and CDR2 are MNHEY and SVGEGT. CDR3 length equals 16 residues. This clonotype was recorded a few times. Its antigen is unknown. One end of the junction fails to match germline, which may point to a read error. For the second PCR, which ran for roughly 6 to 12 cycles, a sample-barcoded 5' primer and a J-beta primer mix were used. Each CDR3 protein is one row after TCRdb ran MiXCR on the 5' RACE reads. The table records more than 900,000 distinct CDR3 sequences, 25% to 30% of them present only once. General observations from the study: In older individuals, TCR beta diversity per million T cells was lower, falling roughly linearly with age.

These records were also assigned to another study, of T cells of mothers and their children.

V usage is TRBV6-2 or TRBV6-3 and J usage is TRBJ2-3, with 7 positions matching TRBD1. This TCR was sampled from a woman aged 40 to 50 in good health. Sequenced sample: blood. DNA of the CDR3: TGTGTCAGCAGTTACCTTGGGACAGCTAGCACAGATACGCAGTATTTT. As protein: CVSSYLGTASTDTQYF.